The present T cell receptor (beta chain) was sequenced within a study of blood T cell repertoires in COVID-19. Profiled with immunoSEQ multiplex PCR; TCRdb holds only in-frame clones, not every one. The data contain 200,000 to 250,000 clones, roughly 87% of them singletons. Trimming stripped 9 bases from V and 0 bases from J, with 12 bases between. The CDR3 totals 13 residues. This clonotype was obtained from a woman under 40 with acute COVID-19. Sequenced material: PBMCs or T cells enriched from blood (not recorded which). V is TRBV12-3 or TRBV12-4 and J is TRBJ2-7; a possible D gene is TRBD1 (5 bases). The CDR3: CASLGASSYEQYF. The CDR3, as DNA: TGTGCCAGTCTTGGGGCCTCCTCCTACGAGCAGTACTTC.